One sample yielded the 16 T cell receptor beta chains listed below, sequenced in a study of cytomegalovirus exposure and HLA in healthy donors. This PCR relied on a set of 60 Vbeta primers and 13 Jbeta primers. Only in-frame clones appear in the TCRdb table, and some are missing; sequencing was by immunoSEQ multiplex PCR. The sample has about 68,000 clones, 75% to 85% seen once; the top ten hold about 6.8%. Sequencing input: PBMCs. These receptors were taken from a human donor in good health.

The rearrangement joins TRBV18 to TRBJ2-7; D unresolved. Germline V gene lookup returns CDR1 KGHSH and CDR2 LQKENI. The CDR3 totals 15 residues. V was clipped by 0 bases and J by 4 bases, with 13 bases between them. CDR3 sequence (DNA): TGTGCCAGCTCACCACCGTCCTCCCTCCGGTACGAGCAGTACTTC. It encodes CASSPPSSLRYEQYF.

The chain combines TRBV5-1 with TRBJ1-6; no definite D call. V was cut by 0 bases and J by 0 bases, with 7 bases left in between. Per the germline V gene, CDR1 is SGHRS and CDR2 is YFSETQ. The CDR3 has 16 amino acids. In nucleotides, the CDR3 is TGCGCCAGCAGCTTGGCAGGAAGCTCCTATAATTCACCCCTCCACTTT. Translated: CASSLAGSSYNSPLHF.

The CDR3 loop is CASSGGGPYNEQFF. The CDR3 DNA follows: TGTGCCAGCAGTGGCGGGGGGCCATACAATGAGCAGTTCTTC. The genes are TRBV6-5 and TRBJ2-1; TRBD2 agrees at 8 bases. J lost 4 bases, V lost 5 bases, and 4 bases had no gene match. The CDR3 spans 14 residues. CDR1 is MNHEY, CDR2 SVGAGI, per germline.

This clone was seen only once. The chain joins TRBV9 to TRBJ1-2; 9 nucleotides line up with TRBD1. With 0 bases clipped from V and 6 bases from J, the junction kept 6 bases outside the gene matches. CDR3 size: 15 residues. Germline V gives CDR1 SGDLS, CDR2 YYNGEE. For the CDR3, the DNA is TGTGCCAGCAGCGTAGATTCGGGACAGGGAGATGGCTACACCTTC. Its translation: CASSVDSGQGDGYTF.

The chain recombines TRBV19 with TRBJ2-2, with D possibly TRBD1 on 6 matching bases. The CDR3 totals 14 residues. Germline lookup yields CDR1 LNHDA and CDR2 SQIVND (reference sequence). With 8 bases removed from V and 1 base from J, the gap between germline ends came to 11 bases. The CDR3 DNA sequence: TGTGCCAGTCAGCAGGACAGGAACACCGGGGAGCTGTTTTTT. Protein: CASQQDRNTGELFF. The full variable domain, with the rest looked up from reference TRBV19 and TRBJ2-2, is DGGITQSPKYLFRKEGQNVTLSCEQNLNHDAMYWYRQDPGQGLRLIYYSQIVNDFQKGDIAEGYSVSREKKESFPLTVTSAQKNPTAFYLCASQQDRNTGELFFGEGSRLTVL.

The gene calls are TRBV5-1 and TRBJ2-3; TRBD2 matches at 10 bases. This CDR3 contains 16 residues. The V and J ends lost 2 bases and 6 bases, in that order; junction bases with no gene match: 9. Germline loops: CDR1 SGHRS, CDR2 YFSETQ. In nucleotides, the CDR3 is TGCGCCAGCAGCTTCACAGCGGGGGGGCCGAGGGATACGCAGTATTTT. Translating gives CASSFTAGGPRDTQYF.

This clone was seen a single time. The J gene is TRBJ1-2, the V gene TRBV29-1; 11 positions match TRBD1. This CDR3 comprises 13 residues. The germline V gene encodes CDR1 SQVTM and CDR2 ANQGSEA. J gave up 8 bases and V 4 bases, and 6 bases lay outside the gene matches. The DNA for the CDR3 is TGCAGCGTTGTTGGACAGGGGGCTCGGGGCTACACCTTC. Its translation is CSVVGQGARGYTF.

V and J are TRBV5-6 and TRBJ1-5, with 7 bases lining up with TRBD1. Germline CDR1 is SGHDT and CDR2 is YYEEEE. V dropped 3 bases and J dropped 4; count of bases not matched to a gene: 10. The CDR3 is 16 amino acids. CDR3 coding DNA: TGTGCCAGCAGCTGGTATACAGGGGAAAATAATCAGCCCCAGCATTTT. Protein product: CASSWYTGENNQPQHF. Drawing the rest from reference TRBV5-6 and TRBJ1-5, the complete variable domain is DAGVTQSPTHLIKTRGQQVTLRCSPKSGHDTVSWYQQALGQGPQFIFQYYEEEERQRGNFPDRFSGHQFPNYSSELNVNALLLGDSALYLCASSWYTGENNQPQHFGDGTRLSIL.

The gene calls are TRBV18 and TRBJ1-4; TRBD1 aligns across 9 bases. Germline CDR1 and CDR2: KGHSH and LQKENI. V shed 2 bases and J 8 bases; nucleotides not matched to a gene: 6. The CDR3 has 15 amino acids. Written as DNA, the CDR3 is TGTGCCAGCTCACCAGGCGTGACAGGGGGGGAAAAACTGTTTTTT. This translates into CASSPGVTGGEKLFF.

The rearrangement joins TRBV28 to TRBJ1-2; D is uncertain. Germline V gene lookup returns CDR1 MDHEN and CDR2 SYDVKM. V lost 9 bases, J lost 3 bases, and 8 bases lay in between. The CDR3 totals 11 residues. CDR3 in amino acids: CASNSDYGYTF. DNA for the CDR3: TGTGCCAGTAATTCTGACTATGGCTACACCTTC.

This clone showed up just a few times. This rearrangement joins TRBV11-3 to TRBJ1-3; D gene ambiguous. Trimming left V 3 bases short and J 2 bases short, with 20 bases between. The germline V gene encodes CDR1 SGHNT and CDR2 YENEEA. The CDR3 loop spans 18 amino acids. The CDR3 region is CASSFTSQDRDPGNTIYF. In DNA, the CDR3 is TGTGCCAGCAGCTTCACGTCCCAAGATCGGGATCCTGGAAACACCATATATTTT.

The chain has TRBV6-1 and TRBJ2-1, with 8 nucleotides matching TRBD1. Trimming cost V 4 bases and J 4 bases; bases outside gene matches: 9. Germline V gene data show CDR1 as MNHNS and CDR2 as SASEGT. The CDR3 is 16 residues long. CDR3 bases: TGTGCCAGCAGTGGCACCGGACAGGGAAGGTACAATGAGCAGTTCTTC. This sequence encodes CASSGTGQGRYNEQFF.

This chain connects TRBV6-5 to TRBJ2-2; D is perhaps TRBD1 (6 bases). This CDR3 region has 15 residues. The germline V gene encodes CDR1 MNHEY and CDR2 SVGAGI. Trimming stripped 8 bases from V and 1 base from J, with 14 bases between. The CDR3 loop reads CASVSGTRNTGELFF. The CDR3, as DNA: TGTGCCAGCGTATCCGGGACACGGAACACCGGGGAGCTGTTTTTT.

The chain couples TRBV19 to TRBJ1-3; a possible D gene is TRBD1 (6 bases). Trimming cost V 4 bases and J 0 bases, with 10 bases left between them. Germline V lookup: CDR1 LNHDA, CDR2 SQIVND (reference sequence). The CDR3 extends over 15 amino acids. CDR3 sequence reads: CASSKDSGSGNTIYF. The CDR3 region has the DNA TGTGCCAGTAGTAAGGACAGCGGCTCTGGAAACACCATATATTTT.

The table lists this clone with a few counts. The chain has TRBV7-9 and TRBJ1-1, with a tentative D call TRBD1 (6 bases). This CDR3 region has 15 residues. CDR1 SEHNR and CDR2 FQNEAQ come from the germline V gene (reference sequence). The V gene lost 8 bases and the J gene lost 1 base, with 17 bases spanning the gap. In DNA form, the CDR3 reads TGTGCCAGCCCTCCCGAGGCAGGGGCGAACACTGAAGCTTTCTTT. Protein: CASPPEAGANTEAFF.

The chain uses TRBV11-2 and TRBJ2-6; the D is unclear. V dropped 8 bases and J dropped 0 bases, with 14 bases sitting between them. Germline assignment: CDR1 SGHAT and CDR2 FQNNGV. This CDR3 comprises 16 residues. CDR3 in amino acids: CASDSTRRSGANVLTF. The CDR3 region has the DNA TGTGCCAGCGATTCGACACGGCGCTCTGGGGCCAACGTCCTGACTTTC.